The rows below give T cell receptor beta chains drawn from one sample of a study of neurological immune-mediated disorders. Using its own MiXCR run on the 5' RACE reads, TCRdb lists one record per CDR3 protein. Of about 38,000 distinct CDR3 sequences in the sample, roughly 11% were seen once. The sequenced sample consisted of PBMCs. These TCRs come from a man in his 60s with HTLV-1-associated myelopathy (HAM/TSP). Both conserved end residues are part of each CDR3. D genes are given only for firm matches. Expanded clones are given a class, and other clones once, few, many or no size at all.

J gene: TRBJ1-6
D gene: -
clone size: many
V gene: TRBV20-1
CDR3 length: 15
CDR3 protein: CSARDRMAENSPLHF
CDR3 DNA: TGCAGTGCTAGAGATCGAATGGCAGAAAATTCACCCCTCCACTTT

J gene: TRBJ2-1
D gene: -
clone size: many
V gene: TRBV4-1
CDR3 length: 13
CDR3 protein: CASSQGQGNEQFF
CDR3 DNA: TGCGCCAGCAGCCAAGGCCAGGGGAATGAGCAGTTCTTC

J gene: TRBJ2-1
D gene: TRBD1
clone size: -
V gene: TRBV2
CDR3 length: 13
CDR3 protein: CASDRGQTIEQFF
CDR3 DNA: TGTGCCAGCGACAGGGGGCAGACTATTGAGCAGTTCTTC

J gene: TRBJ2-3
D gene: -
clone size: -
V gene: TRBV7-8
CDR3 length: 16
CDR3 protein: CASSLEGLGPTWTQYF
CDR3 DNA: TGTGCCAGCAGCTTAGAGGGCCTGGGACCCACTTGGACGCAGTATTTT

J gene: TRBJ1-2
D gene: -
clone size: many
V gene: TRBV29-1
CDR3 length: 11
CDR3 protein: CSVVGVHGYTF
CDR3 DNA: TGCAGCGTTGTAGGGGTGCATGGCTACACCTTC

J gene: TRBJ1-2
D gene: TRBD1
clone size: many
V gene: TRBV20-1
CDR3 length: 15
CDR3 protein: CSAAGQGARNYGYTF
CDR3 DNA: TGCAGTGCTGCGGGACAGGGGGCGCGGAACTATGGCTACACCTTC

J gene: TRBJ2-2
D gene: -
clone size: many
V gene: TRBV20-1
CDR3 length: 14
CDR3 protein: CSAQEGANTGELFF
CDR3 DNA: TGCAGTGCGCAAGAGGGAGCGAACACCGGGGAGCTGTTTTTT

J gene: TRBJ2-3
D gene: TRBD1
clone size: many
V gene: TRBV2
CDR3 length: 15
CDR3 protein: CASKGQPSITDTQYF
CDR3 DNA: TGTGCCAGCAAGGGACAGCCCTCAATCACAGATACGCAGTATTTT

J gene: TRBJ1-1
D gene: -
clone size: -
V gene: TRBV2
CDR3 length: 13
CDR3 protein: CASGSVGTIEAFF
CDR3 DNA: TGTGCCAGCGGAAGTGTTGGGACCATTGAAGCTTTCTTT

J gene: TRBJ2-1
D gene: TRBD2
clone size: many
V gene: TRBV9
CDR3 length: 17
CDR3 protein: CASSVGASGGHYNEQFF
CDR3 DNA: TGTGCCAGCAGCGTAGGAGCTAGCGGGGGACACTACAATGAGCAGTTCTTC

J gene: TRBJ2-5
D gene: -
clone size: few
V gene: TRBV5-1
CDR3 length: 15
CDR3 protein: CASSLPSGGGETQYF
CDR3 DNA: TGCGCCAGCAGCCTACCGAGCGGCGGAGGAGAGACCCAGTACTTC

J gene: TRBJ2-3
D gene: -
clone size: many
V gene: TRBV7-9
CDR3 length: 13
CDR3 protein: CASSPLSKDTQYF
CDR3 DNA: TGTGCCAGCAGCCCCCTATCGAAAGATACGCAGTATTTT

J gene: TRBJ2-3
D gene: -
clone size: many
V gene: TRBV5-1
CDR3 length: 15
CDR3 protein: CASSLRTVTTDTQYF
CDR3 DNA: TGCGCCAGCAGCCTTCGGACAGTCACCACAGATACGCAGTATTTT

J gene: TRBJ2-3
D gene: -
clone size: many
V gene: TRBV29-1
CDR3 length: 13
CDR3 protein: CSVGGGLGDTQYF
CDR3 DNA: TGCAGCGTTGGGGGCGGTTTGGGAGATACGCAGTATTTT

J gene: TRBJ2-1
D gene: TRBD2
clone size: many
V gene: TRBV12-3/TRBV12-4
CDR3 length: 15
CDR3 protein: CASSSAGGSYNEQFF
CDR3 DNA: TGTGCCAGCAGTTCCGCGGGAGGCTCCTACAATGAGCAGTTCTTC

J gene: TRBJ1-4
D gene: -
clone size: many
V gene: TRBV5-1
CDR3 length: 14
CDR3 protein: CASSLERANEKLFF
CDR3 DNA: TGCGCCAGCAGCTTGGAGAGGGCTAATGAAAAACTGTTTTTT

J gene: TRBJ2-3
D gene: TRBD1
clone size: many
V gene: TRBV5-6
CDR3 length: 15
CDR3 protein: CASSLDRGWADTQYF
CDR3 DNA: TGTGCCAGCAGCCTCGACAGGGGGTGGGCAGATACGCAGTATTTT

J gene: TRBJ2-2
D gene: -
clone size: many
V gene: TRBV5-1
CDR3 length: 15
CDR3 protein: CASSLSTMGHGELFF
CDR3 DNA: TGCGCCAGCAGCTTGTCGACTATGGGTCACGGGGAGCTGTTTTTT

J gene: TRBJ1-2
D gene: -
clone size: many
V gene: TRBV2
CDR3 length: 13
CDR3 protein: CASSESGLDGYTF
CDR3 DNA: TGTGCCAGCAGTGAGTCCGGGCTGGATGGCTACACCTTC

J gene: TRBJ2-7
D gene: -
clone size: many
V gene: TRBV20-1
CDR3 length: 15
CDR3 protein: CSARGRVDYDYEQYF
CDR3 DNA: TGCAGTGCTAGAGGCAGGGTGGATTATGACTACGAGCAGTACTTC

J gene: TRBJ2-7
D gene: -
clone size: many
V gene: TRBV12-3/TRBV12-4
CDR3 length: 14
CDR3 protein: CASSLGTRGYEQYF
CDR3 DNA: TGTGCCAGCAGTTTAGGCACCCGCGGTTACGAGCAGTACTTC

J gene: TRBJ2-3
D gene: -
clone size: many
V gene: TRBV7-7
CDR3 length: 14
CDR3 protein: CASSLGAGTNTQYF
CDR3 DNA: TGTGCTAGCAGCTTAGGGGCGGGAACAAATACGCAGTATTTT

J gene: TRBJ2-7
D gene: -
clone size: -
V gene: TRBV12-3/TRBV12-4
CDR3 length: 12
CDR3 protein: CASSLAGYEYYF
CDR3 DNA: TGTGCCAGCAGTTTAGCGGGCTACGAGTATTACTTC

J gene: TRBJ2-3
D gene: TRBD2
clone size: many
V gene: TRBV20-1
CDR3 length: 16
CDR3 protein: CSAGAGGLALGGTQYF
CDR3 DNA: TGCAGTGCTGGGGCAGGTGGACTAGCACTCGGGGGTACGCAGTATTTT

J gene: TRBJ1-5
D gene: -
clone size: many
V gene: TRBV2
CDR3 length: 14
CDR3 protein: CASSGGRGGQPQHF
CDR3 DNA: TGTGCCAGCAGTGGGGGACGGGGAGGTCAGCCCCAGCATTTT

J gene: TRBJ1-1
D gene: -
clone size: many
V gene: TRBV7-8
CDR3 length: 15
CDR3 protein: CASSFWDPPNTEAFF
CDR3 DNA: TGTGCCAGCAGCTTCTGGGACCCTCCGAACACTGAAGCTTTCTTT

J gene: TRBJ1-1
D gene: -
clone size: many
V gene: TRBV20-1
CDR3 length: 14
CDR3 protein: CSAPGPSRGTEAFF
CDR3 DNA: TGCAGTGCTCCAGGACCCAGCCGGGGCACTGAAGCTTTCTTT

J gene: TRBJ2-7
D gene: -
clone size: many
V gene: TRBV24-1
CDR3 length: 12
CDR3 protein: CATSDPLGGQYF
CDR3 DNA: TGTGCCACCAGTGATCCCCTTGGGGGGCAGTACTTC

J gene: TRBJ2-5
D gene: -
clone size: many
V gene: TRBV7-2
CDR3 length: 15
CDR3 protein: CASSWGATIQETQYF
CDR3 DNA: TGTGCCAGCAGCTGGGGAGCCACCATCCAAGAGACCCAGTACTTC

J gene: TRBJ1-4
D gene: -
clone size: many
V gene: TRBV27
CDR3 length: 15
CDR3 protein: CASSDLSTTNEKLFF
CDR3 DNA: TGTGCCAGCAGCGACCTCAGTACAACTAATGAAAAACTGTTTTTT

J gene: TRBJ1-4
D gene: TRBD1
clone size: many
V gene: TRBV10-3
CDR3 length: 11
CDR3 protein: CATGTGEKLFF
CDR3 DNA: TGTGCCACGGGGACAGGGGAAAAACTGTTTTTT

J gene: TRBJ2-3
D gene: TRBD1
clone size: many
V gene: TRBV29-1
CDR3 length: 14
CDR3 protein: CSVEGGGHTDTQYF
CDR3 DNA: TGCAGCGTTGAAGGAGGGGGCCACACAGATACGCAGTATTTT

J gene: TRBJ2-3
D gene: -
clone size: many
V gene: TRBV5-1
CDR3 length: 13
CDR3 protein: CASSPGLGDTQYF
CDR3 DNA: TGCGCCAGCAGCCCGGGACTGGGGGATACGCAGTATTTT

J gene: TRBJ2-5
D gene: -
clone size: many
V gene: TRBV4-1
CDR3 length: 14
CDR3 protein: CASSPGQLQETQYF
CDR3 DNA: TGCGCCAGCAGCCCCGGACAGTTACAAGAGACCCAGTACTTC

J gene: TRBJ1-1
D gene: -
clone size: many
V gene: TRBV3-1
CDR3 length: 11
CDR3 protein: CASSQTTEAFF
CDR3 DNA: TGTGCCAGCAGCCAAACCACTGAAGCTTTCTTT

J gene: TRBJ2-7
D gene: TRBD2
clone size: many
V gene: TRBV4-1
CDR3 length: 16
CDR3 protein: CASSRGGRGHLYEQYF
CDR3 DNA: TGCGCCAGCAGCCGGGGAGGGAGAGGGCACCTCTACGAGCAGTACTTC

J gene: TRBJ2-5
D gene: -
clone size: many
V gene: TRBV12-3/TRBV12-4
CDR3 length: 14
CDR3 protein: CASSPRGGQETQYF
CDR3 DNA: TGTGCCAGCAGCCCGAGGGGAGGACAAGAGACCCAGTACTTC

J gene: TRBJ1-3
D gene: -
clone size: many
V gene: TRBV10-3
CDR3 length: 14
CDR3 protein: CAITSEDSGNTIYF
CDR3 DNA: TGTGCCATCACCTCGGAAGACTCTGGAAACACCATATATTTT

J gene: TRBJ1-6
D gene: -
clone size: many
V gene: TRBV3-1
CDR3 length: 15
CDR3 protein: CASSQAEQHNSPLHF
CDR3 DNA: TGTGCCAGCAGCCAAGCGGAACAGCATAATTCACCCCTCCACTTT

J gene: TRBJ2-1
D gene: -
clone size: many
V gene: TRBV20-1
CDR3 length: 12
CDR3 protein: CSARAPASEQFF
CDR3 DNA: TGCAGTGCTAGAGCGCCGGCCAGTGAGCAGTTCTTC

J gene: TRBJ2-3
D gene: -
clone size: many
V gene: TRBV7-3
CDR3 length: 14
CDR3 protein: CASSLSGISDTQYF
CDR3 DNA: TGTGCCAGCAGCTTAAGCGGGATTTCAGATACGCAGTATTTT

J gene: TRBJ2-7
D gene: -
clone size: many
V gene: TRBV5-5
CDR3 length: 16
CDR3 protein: CASSLESLSRGGEQYF
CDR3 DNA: TGTGCCAGCAGCTTGGAATCGCTAAGCAGGGGGGGCGAGCAGTACTTC

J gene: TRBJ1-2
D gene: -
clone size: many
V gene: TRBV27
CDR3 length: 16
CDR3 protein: CASSSRGGDVSYGYTF
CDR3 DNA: TGTGCCAGCAGTTCCAGGGGCGGGGACGTTAGCTATGGCTACACCTTC

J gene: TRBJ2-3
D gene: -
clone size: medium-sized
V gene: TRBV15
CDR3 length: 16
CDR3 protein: CATSRGFTSGTDTQYF
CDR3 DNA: TGTGCCACCAGCAGGGGTTTCACGTCGGGCACAGATACGCAGTATTTT

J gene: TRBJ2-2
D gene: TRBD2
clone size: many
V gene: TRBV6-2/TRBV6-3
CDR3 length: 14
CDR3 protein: CASRAGVGTGELFF
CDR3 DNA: TGTGCCAGTCGAGCGGGAGTTGGCACCGGGGAGCTGTTTTTT

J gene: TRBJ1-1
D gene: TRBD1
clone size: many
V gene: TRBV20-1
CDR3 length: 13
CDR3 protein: CSVYRQGRTEAFF
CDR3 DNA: TGCAGTGTTTACCGACAGGGCCGGACTGAAGCTTTCTTT